This T cell receptor (beta chain) is from a study of blood T cells in healthy people across ages. About the research overall: About one barcoded beta molecule per two T cells was captured by template switching. Findings and caveats of the study: Relative to aged donors, long-lived donors carried more naive CD4+ cells and displayed higher diversity.

A sample-barcoded 5' primer and a J-beta primer mix were used in a second PCR of roughly 7 to 11 cycles. Each single sample gave us at least 2.5 million CDR3-containing paired-end reads. One entry per CDR3 protein, called by TCRdb with MiXCR from the 5' RACE reads. This table holds 850,000 to 1,100,000 distinct CDR3 sequences, around two fifths found once. The study drew donors from healthy Caucasian individuals in Russia aged roughly 6 to 100. Concerning this clonotype itself: Its antigen is undetermined.

The sequenced sample consisted of blood. The receptor's source is a man between 18 and 29 years old in good health.

The CDR3 DNA sequence: TGTGCCAGCAGTAAGGGCGGGATCTCCTACAATGAGCAGTACTTC. This translates into CASSKGGISYNEQYF. V gene TRBV2 combines with J gene TRBJ2-1; weak D call: TRBD2 (6 bases). The closer fit of TRBJ2-7 to the DNA end suggests the J call may be wrong. Germline V gene sequence: CDR1 SNHLY, CDR2 FYNNEI. This CDR3 comprises 15 residues.